This record looks at one T cell receptor (beta chain) sequence and its context. This clone was seen a handful of times. Its antigen specificity is not known. No base qualities exist here, and no much larger clone lies one base off it. Library generation was performed with the immunoSEQ multiplex PCR assay. For the multiplex PCR, a mixture combining 60 forward primers for TCR Vbeta segments and 13 reverse primers for TCR Jbeta segments was used. The CDR3 region of rearranged TCR beta genes was amplified from genomic DNA with a multiplex PCR assay. The amplified TCR beta libraries were sequenced on the Illumina HiSeq System as 87-base-pair reads. The authors' analysis ran thus. In a later analysis, roughly 80 million unique TCR beta chains were counted across the roughly 670 repertoires, and roughly 11 million of these chains were shared by at least two donors. A nearest-neighbor algorithm error-corrected the raw reads and collapsed the reads into unique sequences, merging closely related sequences to remove PCR and sequencing errors. To assign V, D and J gene segments, CDR3 sequences were aligned to IMGT reference sequences. For a sequence to be retained, a match of at least six nucleotides was required to both a V gene segment and a J gene segment. Rearrangements were called productive when the CDR3 lacked stop codons and stayed in frame with V and J; all others were non-productive. Following IMGT convention, CDR3 was defined as the stretch from the second conserved V-encoded cysteine to the conserved J-encoded phenylalanine. Sequences without an unambiguous match to a single V gene segment were excluded from the earlier analysis of 450 to 650 of the donors. An earlier analysis of 587 of the donors called V segments functional above 56.7% productive rearrangements and segregating when the between-donor standard deviation exceeded 5%. To diagnose cytomegalovirus status from the catalog of TCR beta chain sequences, a statistical classification framework was built. In a later analysis, V and J genes were assigned by comparing TCR nucleotide sequences against IMGT/GENE-DB human TR gene sequences. The TCRdist pipeline was used in a later analysis to assign CDR3 sequences and most-parsimonious VDJ recombination scenarios. A later analysis defined each TCR beta chain by its CDR3 amino acid sequence plus V-gene family, and excluded reads lacking a unique V-gene family. As a way to deal with suspected cross-contamination and a sequencing artifact, a later analysis dropped 640 or so nucleotide sequences that were highly shared and had low generation probability. In a later analysis, a clonal expansion index for each public chain was calculated from normalized within-repertoire ranks of inferred template counts. Generation probabilities in a later analysis came from a VDJ recombination model fitted to out-of-frame rearrangements, and those results were checked against IGoR. In a later analysis, hypergeometric tests were used to score TCR-TCR, TCR-HLA and TCR-CMV co-occurrence, with a repertoire-size bias correction applied to TCR pairs. A later analysis estimated false discovery rates by permuting HLA or CMV assignments 20 times. In a later analysis, co-occurring TCRs were grouped using DBSCAN, with TCRdist sequence similarity added in when clustering inside HLA-allele-positive subsets. For co-occurrence clustering, repertoires with fewer than 30,000 or more than 120,000 public chains were excluded, along with four or five repertoires with anomalous nucleotide sharing. This immuneACCESS table, as held by TCRdb, lists in-frame sequences with V and J called but not all clones. Of the missing ones, under half trace to an unresolved V gene in checked studies; the others have no known cause. D and trimming were read from the DNA, whereas the V and J calls and clone size are those reported in that table. For this sample the table gives around 130,000 clones, of which approximately 91% were detected only once. Roughly 0.53% of the sample rests with the top ten.

These data originate in a study of cytomegalovirus exposure and HLA in healthy donors (dated by TCRdb to the late 2010s). The study in broad terms: An earlier analysis of roughly 500 of the donors reported more than 250 Gb of sequence data and 117 million unique TCR beta sequences from 150 million to 200 million T cells. The aim of the study was to test whether cataloging public T cell receptors could identify signatures of past pathogen exposure. Among under 450 genotyped donors of the cohort, an average of around 240,000 unique TCR beta nucleotide sequences were sequenced per donor, roughly a sixth of them non-productive. To predict cytomegalovirus infection status, the study brought together high-throughput TCR immunosequencing, statistical association of individual TCRs with disease status, and machine learning. Along with the roughly 610-subject first cohort, a separate validation cohort of some 130 different subjects was used. A later genetic analysis used genome-wide SNP genotypes for about 55% of the 666 donors, treating that subset as a discovery cohort. Donor age, sex, ethnicity and CMV serostatus were compiled together with the repertoire data. Of the roughly 400 genotyped donors, less than 85% were placed in the genetic ancestry cluster associated with self-reported Caucasian donors. HLA typing covered class I and class II loci at four-digit resolution. A later analysis re-analyzed previously published TCR beta repertoires from about 730 donors and added high-resolution HLA genotyping to study TCR occurrence patterns. About five DR-DQ haplotypes were treated as single units for association and clustering because of strong linkage in the cohort. The later analysis used no new phenotypic data to find candidate immune exposures, relying instead on TCR beta sequences and their occurrence across donors. To decide whether each TCR beta V gene segment behaved as functional or pseudogenic, an earlier analysis of 587 of the donors relied on high-throughput TCR beta sequencing. The number of typed donors differed by locus: about 620-640 for A, B, C, DRB1 and DQB1; 500 to 550 for DQA1; around 580 for DPA1; and roughly 490 for DPB1. The T cell repertoires of 670 or so subjects were profiled by immunosequencing and related to cytomegalovirus serostatus. Every discovery cohort repertoire had been produced on one sequencing platform. An early release that covered roughly 600 HLA-typed donors contained about 300 gigabases of sequencing data and roughly 84 million unique TCR sequences. Results and caveats for the whole study, not just this receptor: In a later analysis, several top co-occurrence clusters were reported to appear linked to parvovirus B19, influenza, CMV and Epstein-Barr virus. Around 16 rarely observed V segments, including chromosome 9 orphons, were excluded from the earlier analysis of several hundred of the donors because counts were too low. The only immune exposure information available for the cohort was CMV serostatus. According to the authors, the approach could potentially be generalized to other disease states and immunological phenotypes. Linkage disequilibrium might explain the correlated functional status among segregating V segments, but an unknown experimental factor could not be ruled out. The classifier was reported to diagnose cytomegalovirus status with high specificity and sensitivity in both the original cohort and the validation cohort. A cluster of highly shared sequence variants was judged likely to represent a technical artifact of the sequencing pipeline. This cohort had only TCR beta chains sequenced, and the lack of alpha or paired-chain data limited which features could be detected. A total of roughly 160 TCR beta chains were listed by the study as associated with cytomegalovirus. Roughly uniform sequencing depth across donors was assumed in presence/absence analyses, although this assumption may not hold. When HLA alleles, especially DR and DQ, strongly co-occurred, TCR associations were difficult to assign to individual alleles. A later analysis found that most CMV-associated TCR beta chains appeared HLA-restricted, with HLA associations seemingly driven largely by CMV exposure. An earlier analysis of approximately 570 of the donors showed that most TCR beta V segments appeared in productive rearrangements either about 90% or about 30% of the time, which broadly matched IMGT annotations. A few of the identified cytomegalovirus-associated TCR beta chains were confirmed in vitro to be specific for cytomegalovirus antigens. In a later analysis, around 17,000 TCR beta sequences were associated with specific HLA alleles at a false discovery rate of 0.05. A later genetic analysis associated a missense DCLRE1C variant with V-gene and J-gene trimming of TCR beta chains, and an independent cohort replicated the association. A further reported finding was that TCR beta sequences accurately predicted the HLA-A and HLA-B alleles for most subjects in the first cohort. Because some donors lacked HLA typing at each locus, the association tests relied only on the typed subset. While some public TCRs were present in many individuals, most TCR sequences turned up only very rarely across donors. A later analysis found that TCR association rates varied across HLA loci, with DRB1 alleles showing the most associated TCRs and HLA-C alleles the fewest. According to a later genetic analysis, donors in an Asian-associated ancestry cluster had fewer N-insertions in productive TCRs than the roughly 670-donor mean. Some IMGT-functional V segments, including TRBV6-2 and TRBV6-3, could not be distinguished by the 87-base-pair reads and were therefore excluded. A later analysis found that HLA-associated TCR beta chains were more clonally expanded and had lower generation probabilities than equally common non-associated chains.

CDR1 and CDR2 (MNHNS, SASEGT) derive from the germline V gene. V sheds 3 bases and J sheds 8 bases, leaving 22 bases between their ends. The CDR3 runs 17 residues from the cysteine to the phenylalanine. This entry keeps only the CDR3 DNA: 51 bases, framed from base 1. The cohort was made up of about 610 healthy bone marrow donors. Cohort members were all nominally healthy when sampled, although unrecorded immune exposures were likely present. The donor was CMV seronegative and belonged to the group of over 300 seronegative cohort members. Each donor provided a peripheral blood sample, and peripheral blood mononuclear cells were used for TCR beta sequencing. The Qiagen DNeasy Blood Extraction Kit was used to extract genomic DNA from the blood cell samples.

Sequencing input: PBMCs. The TCR comes from a woman aged 40 to 50 in good health and CMV-seronegative. The rearranged chain carries TRBV6-1 and TRBJ1-4; a weak D assignment points to TRBD1 (6 bases agree). The CDR3 sequence is CASSERTVPIPGEKLFF. Read as DNA, the sequence is TGTGCCAGCAGTGAGCGGACAGTTCCAATTCCTGGGGAAAAACTGTTTTTT.